These 27 T cell receptor beta chains were sequenced from one sample in a study of CD8+ T cells in alopecia areata. Treatment given: oral pan-JAK inhibitor, 5-10 mg twice daily. Investigators isolated RNA and reverse transcribed it into cDNA to act as the sequencing template. Produced via immunoSEQ multiplex PCR; TCRdb's table is partial and in-frame only. The sample lists a few hundred thousand clones, 60% occurring once. This material consisted of CD4+ T cells sorted from blood, taken at week 52, from a patient treated with tofacitinib. The receptors were gathered from a human donor with alopecia areata.

The rearrangement links TRBV5-1 to TRBJ2-3; 7 positions agree with TRBD2. Germline V gives CDR1 SGHRS, CDR2 YFSETQ. J was trimmed by 2 bases and V by 3 bases; bases with no gene match: 6. The CDR3 spans 15 residues. CDR3 bases: TGCGCCAGCAGCTCCGGGAGGACTTACACAGATACGCAGTATTTT. It codes for CASSSGRTYTDTQYF.

The chain employs TRBV4-3 and TRBJ1-2; no reliable D call. V was cut by 3 bases and J by 4 bases, with 9 bases left in between. This CDR3 has 13 residues. Germline CDR1 is LGHNA and CDR2 is YSLEER. In nucleotides, the CDR3 is TGCGCCAGCAGCCATATGGACGGCTATGGCTACACCTTC. Encoded protein: CASSHMDGYGYTF.

The V and J genes are TRBV6-6 and TRBJ1-2; D call uncertain. The germline V and J ends were trimmed by 0 bases and 7 bases, with 3 bases remaining between them. The CDR3 length is 11 residues. The germline gives CDR1 MNHNY, CDR2 SVGAGI (reference sequence). CDR3 amino acids: CASSYSSGYTF. The CDR3 bases are TGTGCCAGCAGTTACTCAAGTGGCTACACCTTC.

The V call is TRBV25-1, the J call TRBJ2-7; 8 positions match TRBD1. Germline CDR1 is MGHDK and CDR2 is SYGVNS. With V trimmed by 5 bases and J by 0 bases, 12 bases remained unmatched. This CDR3 is 17 amino acids long. CDR3 DNA: TGTGCCAGCAGTCCCTCCTATGCCGGGACAGGCTCCTACGAGCAGTACTTC. Protein sequence: CASSPSYAGTGSYEQYF.

The chain recombines TRBV7-2 with TRBJ2-7; no firm D call. The ends were cut back, 3 bases at V and 0 bases at J, with 9 bases in the middle. CDR1 is SGHTA, CDR2 FQGNSA, per germline. The CDR3 has 14 residues. In nucleotides, the CDR3 is TGTGCCAGCAGCTTTGCGGTTAGCTCCTACGAGCAGTACTTC. Its translation: CASSFAVSSYEQYF. The full variable domain, in which reference TRBV7-2 and TRBJ2-7 provide the parts outside the CDR3, is GAGVSQSPSNKVTEKGKDVELRCDPISGHTALYWYRQSLGQGLEFLIYFQGNSAPDKSGLPSDRFSAERTGGSVSTLTIQRTQQEDSAVYLCASSFAVSSYEQYFGPGTRLTVT.

The J gene is TRBJ2-7, the V gene TRBV7-3; perhaps TRBD1 as D (8 bases). Per germline, CDR1 SGHTA and CDR2 FQGTGA. The CDR3 loop spans 13 amino acids. The V end was cut by 8 bases, the J end by 5 bases, with 16 bases between. CDR3 coding DNA: TGTGCCAGCGGGAGGACAGGGAGGGACGAGCAGTACTTC. As protein: CASGRTGRDEQYF.

This clone has only a few counts. This chain uses TRBV29-1 with TRBJ2-1, with 7 bases matching TRBD1. CDR1 is SQVTM and CDR2 is ANQGSEA in the germline V gene. V shed 7 bases, J shed 5 bases, and the junction held 8 bases outside the gene matches. CDR3 length equals 13 residues. CDR3: CSGRQGYNNEQFF. DNA for the CDR3: TGCAGCGGCCGACAGGGCTATAACAATGAGCAGTTCTTC.

Points on this clone: This CDR3 is also generated by other DNA sequences in the sample. J is TRBJ1-2 and V is TRBV30; tentative D call: TRBD1 (5 bases). Trimming removed 1 base from V and 8 bases from J, with 5 bases in between. The CDR3 covers 10 residues. Germline V gives CDR1 GTSNPN, CDR2 SVGIG (reference sequence). CDR3 loop: CAWSGGGYTF. The CDR3 DNA reads TGTGCCTGGAGTGGGGGCGGCTACACCTTC.

The J gene is TRBJ1-2, the V gene TRBV5-1; TRBD1 agrees at 8 bases. The CDR3 totals 15 residues. The J segment lost 4 bases and the V segment lost 0 bases, leaving 5 bases of the junction unmatched. The V gene's germline CDR1 is SGHRS and CDR2 YFSETQ. CDR3 bases: TGCGCCAGCAGCTTGGGGGACAGGAGCTTCTATGGCTACACCTTC. Protein product: CASSLGDRSFYGYTF.

The chain couples TRBV29-1 to TRBJ2-3; TRBD1 agrees at 9 bases. The germline V gene has CDR1 SQVTM and CDR2 ANQGSEA. V was clipped by 8 bases and J by 2 bases; unmatched bases: 8. The CDR3 spans 14 residues. The chain's CDR3 is CSTFGDRATDTQYF. CDR3 DNA: TGCAGCACCTTTGGGGACAGGGCCACAGATACGCAGTATTTT.

This chain uses TRBV5-1 with TRBJ1-1; TRBD1 might be the D (5 bases). CDR3 length equals 15 residues. CDR1 and CDR2 (germline): SGHRS, YFSETQ. V lost 0 bases and J lost 3, with 12 bases in between. The CDR3 sequence: CASSLVGVSDTEAFF. Written as DNA, the CDR3 is TGCGCCAGCAGCTTGGTAGGGGTGTCCGACACTGAAGCTTTCTTT.

This clone has only a few counts. The rearrangement joins TRBV7-9 to TRBJ1-5; D unclear. CDR1 and CDR2 (germline): SEHNR, FQNEAQ (reference sequence). The V end was cut by 3 bases, the J end by 2 bases, with 8 bases between. CDR3 length equals 14 residues. In DNA form, the CDR3 reads TGTGCCAGCAGCTTGGCCGGGCGCAATCAGCCCCAGCATTTT. It is translated as CASSLAGRNQPQHF.

CDR3 DNA sequence: TGCGCCAGCAGCCAAGCAGTATCCCCGGGACTAGCGGCTCGGGATGAGCAGTTCTTC. Amino acid sequence: CASSQAVSPGLAARDEQFF. The rearrangement joins TRBV4-1 to TRBJ2-1, with 11 bases matching TRBD2. Germline values: CDR1 MGHRA, CDR2 YSYEKL. The CDR3 covers 19 residues. V lost 1 base, J lost 8 bases, and 16 bases stayed unmatched.

This clone has a handful of counts. The gene calls are TRBV29-1 and TRBJ1-4; no clear D. The CDR3 contains 13 residues. Trimming removed 6 bases at V and 4 bases at J, with 12 bases between. Germline CDR1 is SQVTM and CDR2 is ANQGSEA. The CDR3 DNA follows: TGCAGCGTGAGTTCCTTACGTAATGAAAAACTGTTTTTT. Protein: CSVSSLRNEKLFF.

The gene calls are TRBV7-2 and TRBJ2-7; tentative D call: TRBD1 (6 bases). The CDR3 loop spans 13 amino acids. Trimming took 3 bases from V and 1 from J, leaving 7 bases between them. Looked up from germline, CDR1 is SGHTA and CDR2 is FQGNSA. DNA for the CDR3: TGTGCCAGCAGCTTCAGGGGTTCCTACGAGCAGTACTTC. This gives the protein CASSFRGSYEQYF.

This rearrangement joins TRBV4-3 to TRBJ2-5; 7 nucleotides agree with TRBD1. With 2 bases clipped from V and 5 bases from J, the junction kept 11 bases outside the gene matches. CDR1 LGHNA and CDR2 YSLEER come from the germline V gene. The CDR3 is 16 residues long. CDR3: CASSQTGTVLSETQYF. The CDR3 DNA is TGCGCCAGCAGCCAAACCGGGACAGTTTTATCGGAGACCCAGTACTTC.

The V gene is TRBV7-2, the J gene TRBJ2-3; 7 nucleotides match TRBD2. The CDR3 totals 15 residues. Germline V gene data show CDR1 as SGHTA and CDR2 as FQGNSA. Germline trimming cut 5 bases from V and 3 bases from J; bases unmatched to any gene: 8. The CDR3 DNA sequence: TGTGCCAGCAGCCAGAGGCGGGGGAGTACAGATACGCAGTATTTT. It translates to CASSQRRGSTDTQYF.

As to this clone: Other DNA sequences of this sample code for an identical CDR3. The CDR3 protein is CAWSLGFQETQYF. CDR3 sequence (DNA): TGTGCCTGGAGTTTGGGGTTTCAAGAGACCCAGTACTTC. The rearrangement uses TRBV30 and TRBJ2-5; D is ambiguous. V dropped 2 bases and J dropped 2 bases, with 9 bases sitting between them. CDR3 length: 13 residues. Germline V gives CDR1 GTSNPN, CDR2 SVGIG (reference sequence).

This rearrangement joins TRBV9 to TRBJ2-1, with D possibly TRBD2 on 5 matching bases. This CDR3 has 15 amino acids. With 2 bases removed from V and 3 bases from J, the gap between germline ends came to 12 bases. CDR1 is SGDLS and CDR2 is YYNGEE in the germline V gene. CDR3 protein: CASSVQADFYNEQFF. CDR3 DNA sequence: TGTGCCAGCAGCGTTCAAGCGGATTTCTACAATGAGCAGTTCTTC.

V is TRBV25-1 and J is TRBJ2-7; D perhaps matches TRBD1 (5 bases). Germline lookup yields CDR1 MGHDK and CDR2 SYGVNS. The CDR3 runs 13 residues. V gave up 6 bases and J gave up 9 bases, with 18 bases separating them. CDR3 coding DNA: TGTGCCAGCAGGCCAGGGCAGGGATTCGGGCAGTACTTC. Its translation: CASRPGQGFGQYF.

The rearrangement links TRBV18 to TRBJ2-7; TRBD1 aligns across 8 bases. The CDR3 extends over 13 amino acids. CDR1 is KGHSH, CDR2 LQKENI, per germline. The trim removed 6 bases at V and 5 bases at J, leaving 6 bases unmatched. CDR3 nucleotides: TGTGCCAGCTCCCCGGGACAGGTTAACGAGCAGTACTTC. It translates to CASSPGQVNEQYF.

J is TRBJ2-3 and V is TRBV19; D uncertain. The germline gives CDR1 LNHDA, CDR2 SQIVND (reference sequence). The CDR3 is made up of 14 amino acids. V was cut by 2 bases and J by 4 bases, with 10 bases left in between. The CDR3 nucleotides read TGTGCCAGTAGTATAAACCAAGCAGCAGATACGCAGTATTTT. This translates into CASSINQAADTQYF.

This chain connects TRBV19 to TRBJ2-6; no clear D gene. This CDR3 is built from 16 residues. Deletions cut 3 bases from V and 0 bases from J, with 9 bases between. Germline assignment: CDR1 LNHDA and CDR2 SQIVND (reference sequence). The CDR3 region is CASSITASSGANVLTF. The DNA for the CDR3 is TGTGCCAGTAGTATCACAGCAAGCTCTGGGGCCAACGTCCTGACTTTC.

This clone has only a few counts. This sequence joins TRBV5-1 and TRBJ1-1; 9 nucleotides agree with TRBD1. The CDR3 spans 14 residues. The V and J ends lost 5 bases and 5 bases, in that order; junction bases with no gene match: 7. CDR1 SGHRS and CDR2 YFSETQ come from the germline V gene. CDR3 amino acids: CASRGTGGNTEAFF. For the CDR3, the DNA is TGCGCCAGCAGAGGTACAGGGGGCAATACTGAAGCTTTCTTT.

The chain has TRBV20-1 and TRBJ2-7; D is ambiguous. CDR3 size: 10 residues. The germline V and J ends were trimmed by 5 bases and 4 bases, with 6 bases remaining between them. Germline loops: CDR1 DFQATT, CDR2 SNEGSKA (reference sequence). The CDR3 DNA follows: TGCAGTGCTTTAGGGTACGAGCAGTACTTC. It translates to CSALGYEQYF.

This clone was seen a few times. The rearrangement links TRBV4-2 to TRBJ2-5; D is ambiguous. There are 14 residues in the CDR3. V was pared by 1 base and J by 4 bases, with 10 bases between. CDR1 LGHNA and CDR2 YNFKEQ come from the germline V gene. The chain's CDR3 is CASSQGSRTETQYF. In DNA, the CDR3 is TGTGCCAGCAGCCAAGGTTCTAGAACAGAGACCCAGTACTTC.

This chain connects TRBV6-5 to TRBJ1-6; D not resolved. CDR3 size: 12 residues. Per the germline V gene, CDR1 is MNHEY and CDR2 is SVGAGI. Trimming took 7 bases from V and 7 from J, leaving 8 bases between them. For the CDR3, the DNA is TGTGCCAGCACCACAAGCAATTCACCCCTCCACTTT. This translates into CASTTSNSPLHF.